Here is one TCR beta chain with its context. The data stem from a study of cytomegalovirus exposure and HLA in healthy donors. Overall study: Prior work identified some 120 million unique TCR beta sequences in 150 million to 200 million T cells. Around 89 million unique TCRs from HLA-typed donors made up an early data release.

CDR1 is MDHEN, CDR2 SYDVKM, per germline. V gave up 5 bases and J gave up 8 bases; unmatched junction bases: 7. The CDR3 has 13 amino acids. The PCR ran on 60 Vbeta and 13 Jbeta primers. TCRdb keeps only in-frame clones here, not all; method: immunoSEQ multiplex PCR. The sample yields more than 100,000 clones, around two thirds seen once. What was sequenced was PBMCs. The chain couples TRBV28 to TRBJ1-2, with 8 bases aligning to TRBD1. The sequence derives from a woman aged 40 to 50 in good health and CMV-seronegative. CDR3 DNA sequence: TGTGCCAGCAGTCGGACAGGGCGGTTCGGCTACACCTTC. It translates to CASSRTGRFGYTF.